These 14 T cell receptor beta chains were sequenced from one sample in a study of blood T cell repertoires in COVID-19. Here immunoSEQ multiplex PCR was the method, and the copy in TCRdb shows in-frame clones only, minus some. The table lists over 120,000 clones, 88% of them singletons. Input material: peripheral blood. The origin of the receptors is a woman between 45 and 65 years old with acute or convalescent COVID-19.

V gene TRBV18 combines with J gene TRBJ1-2; D gene uncertain. Trimming stripped 3 bases from V and 6 bases from J, with 14 bases between. This CDR3 contains 14 residues. Germline values: CDR1 KGHSH, CDR2 LQKENI. DNA of the CDR3: TGTGCCAGCTCACCCCGCGGGATAGCGGATGGCTACACCTTC. Its translation is CASSPRGIADGYTF.

Remarks on this clone: The junction departs from germline at one end; a sequencing error may be responsible. The gene calls are TRBV7-7 and TRBJ2-1; 14 bases agree with TRBD2. This CDR3 has 18 residues. Per the germline V gene, CDR1 is SSHAT and CDR2 is FNYEAQ (reference sequence). The CDR3 protein is CASSLGTSGSGRYNEQFF. CDR3 coding DNA: TGTGCTAGCAGCTTGGGGACTAGCGGGAGCGGAAGATACAATGAGCAGTTCTTC.

The chain uses TRBV7-3 and TRBJ2-1; 9 bases are shared with TRBD2. The V and J ends lost 5 bases and 0 bases, in that order; junction bases with no gene match: 11. The CDR3 is made up of 18 amino acids. The germline CDR1 and CDR2 sequences are SGHTA and FQGTGA. The CDR3 spells CASSPSPLAGVSYNEQFF. The DNA for the CDR3 is TGTGCCAGCAGCCCCTCACCACTAGCGGGTGTCTCCTACAATGAGCAGTTCTTC.

V and J are TRBV6-6 and TRBJ1-6; 11 nucleotides match TRBD1. This CDR3 has 15 residues. Germline values: CDR1 MNHNY, CDR2 SVGAGI (reference sequence). With 5 bases clipped from V and 8 bases from J, the junction kept 5 bases outside the gene matches. In DNA, the CDR3 is TGTGCCAGCAGTAAGGACAGGGGGCAATATTCACCCCTCCACTTT. It translates to CASSKDRGQYSPLHF.

The J gene is TRBJ2-5, the V gene TRBV7-9; D is perhaps TRBD2 (5 bases). CDR3 length equals 14 residues. Germline V gene sequence: CDR1 SEHNR, CDR2 FQNEAQ (reference sequence). Trimming removed 5 bases at V and 0 bases at J, with 10 bases between. The CDR3 coding sequence is TGTGCCAGCAGCCCCCACGGGGACCAAGAGACCCAGTACTTC. It codes for CASSPHGDQETQYF.

This clone appeared a few times. CDR3 amino acids: CASSMVGRTEAFF. CDR3 in DNA: TGTGCCAGTAGTATGGTGGGGAGAACTGAAGCTTTCTTT. V and J are TRBV19 and TRBJ1-1; D gene ambiguous. The germline V and J ends were trimmed by 3 bases and 5 bases, with 10 bases remaining between them. Germline assignment: CDR1 LNHDA and CDR2 SQIVND (reference sequence). This CDR3 spans 13 amino acids.

The chain uses TRBV7-9 and TRBJ2-1; D is undetermined. The CDR3 runs to 14 residues. CDR1 and CDR2 (germline): SEHNR, FQNEAQ (reference sequence). V was cut by 6 bases and J by 2 bases, with 11 bases left in between. In DNA form, the CDR3 reads TGTGCCAGCAGTCCCACCGACACCTACAATGAGCAGTTCTTC. Its translation: CASSPTDTYNEQFF. The full variable domain, in which reference TRBV7-9 and TRBJ2-1 provide the parts outside the CDR3, is DTGVSQNPRHKITKRGQNVTFRCDPISEHNRLYWYRQTLGQGPEFLTYFQNEAQLEKSRLLSDRFSAERPKGSFSTLEIQRTEQGDSAMYLCASSPTDTYNEQFFGPGTRLTVL.

This clone was counted once. The chain couples TRBV9 to TRBJ1-1; 7 nucleotides line up with TRBD1. The CDR3 length is 13 residues. J lost 6 bases, V lost 0 bases, and 2 bases had no gene match. In germline, CDR1 is SGDLS, CDR2 YYNGEE. In DNA, the CDR3 is TGTGCCAGCAGCGTAGGTAGGGGGCCTGAAGCTTTCTTT. Protein: CASSVGRGPEAFF.

V usage is TRBV7-6 and J usage is TRBJ1-1; D might be TRBD1 (6 bases). Trimming removed 2 bases from V and 2 bases from J, with 18 bases in between. CDR3 size: 17 residues. Per the germline V gene, CDR1 is SGHVS and CDR2 is FNYEAQ. The CDR3 nucleotides read TGTGCCAGCAGCTTACTGGGGCCCGGACAGACAAACACTGAAGCTTTCTTT. The encoded protein is CASSLLGPGQTNTEAFF.

The V call is TRBV20-1, the J call TRBJ2-5, with D perhaps TRBD1 (5 bases). V dropped 5 bases and J dropped 1 base, with 5 bases sitting between them. CDR1 and CDR2 (germline): DFQATT, SNEGSKA (reference sequence). The CDR3 has 11 amino acids. CDR3 sequence reads: CSADSQETQYF. CDR3 DNA sequence: TGCAGTGCTGACAGCCAAGAGACCCAGTACTTC.

J is TRBJ1-2 and V is TRBV6-6; 7 bases agree with TRBD1. Trimming cost V 4 bases and J 8 bases; bases outside gene matches: 10. Germline-derived CDR1 and CDR2 are MNHNY and SVGAGI (reference sequence). There are 14 residues in the CDR3. DNA for the CDR3: TGTGCCAGCAGTTTCCAGACAGGGTTGTGGGGCTACACCTTC. Its translation is CASSFQTGLWGYTF.

The V call is TRBV5-8, the J call TRBJ1-1; perhaps TRBD1 as D (6 bases). This CDR3 spans 12 amino acids. Per germline, CDR1 SGHTS and CDR2 YDEGEE. Deletions cut 1 base from V and 6 bases from J, with 7 bases between. The CDR3 spells CASSLRGSEAFF. In nucleotides, the CDR3 is TGTGCCAGCAGCTTGAGGGGGTCTGAAGCTTTCTTT.

This chain connects TRBV9 to TRBJ1-1; a weak D match, TRBD1 (5 bases). The germline V and J ends were trimmed by 4 bases and 4 bases, with 14 bases remaining between them. The CDR3 has 14 amino acids. Germline V gene data show CDR1 as SGDLS and CDR2 as YYNGEE. The CDR3 region has the DNA TGTGCCAGCAGCCCCTGGGGGGAGGGCACTGAAGCTTTCTTT. This codes for CASSPWGEGTEAFF. Full variable domain (missing parts from reference TRBV9 and TRBJ1-1): DSGVTQTPKHLITATGQRVTLRCSPRSGDLSVYWYQQSLDQGLQFLIQYYNGEERAKGNILERFSAQQFPDLHSELNLSSLELGDSALYFCASSPWGEGTEAFFGQGTRLTVV.

The genes are TRBV11-1 and TRBJ1-2; TRBD1 matches at 12 bases. Germline CDR1 is SGHAT and CDR2 is FQDESV (reference sequence). Unmatched junction bases numbered 6, after V lost 5 bases and J lost 5 bases. The CDR3 loop spans 15 amino acids. The CDR3 DNA follows: TGTGCCAGCAGCGCCCGGGACAGGGGGCATTATGGCTACACCTTC. Translation: CASSARDRGHYGYTF.